Below, one T cell receptor beta chain is given with its context. V lost 5 bases to trimming and J lost 1 base; unmatched junction nucleotides: 5. Germline V gives CDR1 SGHVS, CDR2 FQNEAQ. The CDR3 totals 16 residues. The sample belongs to a study of blood T cell repertoires in COVID-19. About the study: The origin of the acute and convalescent COVID-19 samples was the United States, Italy and Spain. In each case, the material was cDNA or gDNA derived from T cells, B-cell-depleted T cells, or PBMCs.

Authors' data handling: Amplifying reference gene primers gave estimates of nucleated cell counts. Clones were sequenced by immunoSEQ multiplex PCR, and TCRdb holds only the in-frame ones, with some missing. V, J and clone size derive from that table, while D and trimming were established from the DNA sequence. The top ten hold 8.5% to 14% of the sample, which has under 95,000 clones, over 75% seen once. Material: peripheral blood. This chain uses TRBV7-8 with TRBJ2-5; 12 bases match TRBD2. The clonotype originates from a man aged 50-59 years with acute or convalescent COVID-19. The CDR3 sequence: CASSVGTSGFQETQYF. DNA for the CDR3: TGTGCCAGCAGCGTAGGGACTAGCGGGTTCCAAGAGACCCAGTACTTC.